This T cell receptor beta chain comes out of a study of monozygotic twins with inflammatory bowel disease. Input per TCR library consisted of roughly 4,000 ng of total RNA. TCRdb re-called the 5' RACE reads and gives one entry per CDR3 protein, without DNA. This sample's table has under 150,000 distinct CDR3 sequences. Notes on this clonotype: Its target is not known.

The CDR3 sequence is 14 residues long. Germline assignment: CDR1 SGHKS and CDR2 YYEKEE (reference sequence). The study, taken as a whole, reports: Fewer shared clonotypes with others were found in IBD patients than in healthy twins, especially with disease activity.

The sample was blood. V gene TRBV5-5 combines with J gene TRBJ1-6. The TCR sequence derives from a human donor with ulcerative colitis or Crohn's disease, or a healthy co-twin of an affected twin (not recorded which). The CDR3 is CASSLRLFNSPLHF.